The rows below give T cell receptor beta chains drawn from one sample of a study of T cells after posttransplantation cyclophosphamide. Repertoires were generated with immunoSEQ multiplex PCR, while TCRdb's copy carries only in-frame clones and drops some. The table lists fewer than 20,000 clones, about 68% of them singletons. The material was PBMCs, obtained after an allogeneic stem cell transplant with post-transplant cyclophosphamide. The receptors here all came from a male patient aged 25 to 39 who received an allogeneic stem cell transplant from a related donor, was CMV-positive, and had acute GVHD only. Some T cells may have originated in the graft donor. The conserved cysteine and the conserved F or W are not part of the CDR3 here.

TRBV4-3	TRBJ2-7	ASSQEGGTYEQY
TRBV5-1	TRBJ1-6	ASSLGQGANSPLH
TRBV6-6	TRBJ1-1	ASSPTSGGTEAF
TRBV7-2	TRBJ2-3	ASSVTAGGLGAQY
TRBV4-1	TRBJ2-1	ASTFRGGRYNEQF
TRBV4-1	TRBJ2-3	ASSQDPGLAEVTDTQY
TRBV5-4	TRBJ2-7	ASSLNRGTGTYEQY
TRBV7-8	TRBJ1-1	ASSLGGQRITEAF
TRBV19	TRBJ1-6	ASSIHLNYNSPLH
TRBV11-1	TRBJ1-1	ASSRDREESF
TRBV6-4	TRBJ1-4	ARSWGSNNEKLF
TRBV4-1	TRBJ2-7	ASSQDSGTGGYEQY
TRBV27	TRBJ2-7	ASSLWGVAGYEQY
TRBV7-2	TRBJ1-4	ASSQGTGEALEGKLF
TRBV11-2	TRBJ2-7	ASSLVASGGAEQY
TRBV20-1	TRBJ1-2	SARRDYGYT
TRBV19	TRBJ2-3	ASTAGWGVDTQY
TRBV9	TRBJ2-1	ASSPRLAGYNEQF
TRBV9	TRBJ2-7	ASSLNEYEQY
TRBV9	TRBJ2-3	ASSPGLGTDTQY
TRBV30	TRBJ1-3	AWTVSGNTIY
TRBV10-3	TRBJ1-2	AISEGNYGYT
TRBV6-5	TRBJ1-1	ASSRNTEAF
TRBV15	TRBJ2-5	ATSRDLGGTQY
TRBV5-1	TRBJ1-1	ASSGYRTGWTEAF
TRBV13	TRBJ1-3	ASSLLGQRTIY
TRBV28	TRBJ2-7	ASRGQYEQY
TRBV6-5	TRBJ1-2	ASREGQLNYGYT
TRBV19	TRBJ1-6	ASSSRASYNSPLH
TRBV28	TRBJ1-2	ASSQGSNYGYT